This T cell receptor beta chain was captured in a study of tumor-infiltrating lymphocytes in primary liver carcinoma. The study, taken as a whole, reports: Blood's top-250-clone fraction was significantly lower than that of tumors (p = 0.039).

As regards this clonotype: Its antigen is still unknown. A single base separates this from a much larger clone, so it may be a read error.

Germline V lookup: CDR1 MNHNS, CDR2 SASEGT. The CDR3 length is 13 residues. A constant-region primer primed TCR beta cDNA synthesis from 450 to 550 ng of total RNA. Sequencing libraries for TCR beta derived from three nested multiplex PCR rounds that used slightly modified ARM-PCR. Two initial PCR rounds of roughly 10 cycles each paired TRBV1-TRBV30 forward primers with a C-beta reverse primer. TCRdb analysed the multiplex PCR reads with MiXCR anew, one entry per CDR3 protein. The sample has fewer than 350,000 distinct CDR3 sequences, 65% seen once. Unsorted whole blood supplied the RNA, and germline DNA was extracted too. Chronic HBV infection was present, with no prior treatment. In advance of surgery, roughly 4.4 milliliters of peripheral blood were collected.

The chain employs TRBV6-1 and TRBJ2-7; D unresolved. This TCR was recovered from a man aged 40-55 years with primary liver carcinoma and hepatitis B virus infection. The sequencing input was peripheral blood. This CDR3 is CVSRVRSIYEQYF. The CDR3 region has the DNA TGTGTCAGCCGGGTCCGGAGCATCTACGAGCAGTACTTC.